A selection of T cell receptor beta chains follows, all from one sample in a study of type 1 regulatory T cells. TCRdb re-analysed the reads in MiXCR, keeping a single row per CDR3 protein. The sample carries approximately 97,000 distinct CDR3 sequences, roughly 31% recorded once. What was sequenced was CD4+ T cells, either the whole sample or a sorted fraction (not recorded which). Receptors were obtained from a human donor in good health. CDR3s include the opening cysteine and the closing phenylalanine or tryptophan. A D gene is named only where the DNA matches it firmly. Not every row has a clone size; where given, it reads once, few, many or a size class.

clone_size	j_call	v_call	d_call	cdr3_aa	cdr3_nt
NA	TRBJ2-5	TRBV7-6	NA	CASSSRQGGETQYF	TGTGCCAGCAGCTCCAGACAGGGAGGAGAAACCCAGTACTTC
NA	TRBJ2-5	TRBV5-1	NA	CASRQAAYQETQYF	TGCGCCAGCAGACAAGCGGCCTACCAAGAGACCCAGTACTTC
NA	TRBJ2-4	TRBV5-1	TRBD2	CASSLRGVSKNIQYF	TGCGCCAGCAGCTTGCGGGGGGTGTCCAAAAACATTCAGTACTTC
few	TRBJ1-3	TRBV15	NA	CATSSGGLSGNTIYF	TGTGCCACCAGCAGCGGGGGCCTCTCTGGAAACACCATATATTTT
few	TRBJ2-7	TRBV7-2	NA	CASSLYPGPGEQYF	TGTGCCAGCAGCTTATACCCTGGGCCGGGCGAGCAGTACTTC
NA	TRBJ2-1	TRBV18	TRBD1	CASSPGGQGFGEQFF	TGTGCCAGCTCACCAGGGGGACAGGGATTCGGTGAGCAGTTCTTC
few	TRBJ2-7	TRBV29-1	NA	CSARPGGSYEQYF	TGCAGCGCCCGGCCGGGGGGCAGCTACGAGCAGTACTTC
few	TRBJ2-3	TRBV20-1	NA	CSASLGGVSTDTQYF	TGCAGTGCTAGTCTCGGCGGAGTGAGCACAGATACGCAGTATTTT
few	TRBJ2-7	TRBV13	TRBD1	CASSLFWTGGAQYF	TGTGCCAGCAGCCTATTCTGGACAGGGGGCGCGCAGTACTTC
NA	TRBJ2-2	TRBV20-1	NA	CSAAGTDHTGELFF	TGCAGTGCTGCCGGGACGGACCACACCGGGGAGCTGTTTTTT
NA	TRBJ1-5	TRBV7-9	TRBD1	CASSLGTGNQPQHF	TGTGCCAGCAGCTTAGGGACAGGGAATCAGCCCCAGCATTTT
NA	TRBJ1-5	TRBV20-1	NA	CSADRGSRNQPQHF	TGCAGTGCTGACCGGGGGTCCCGCAATCAGCCCCAGCATTTT
NA	TRBJ2-1	TRBV12-3/TRBV12-4	NA	CASSLWISSGNEQFF	TGTGCCAGCAGTCTCTGGATCTCCTCTGGCAATGAGCAGTTCTTC
few	TRBJ2-2	TRBV4-3	NA	CASSQGEAGELFF	TGCGCCAGCAGCCAGGGAGAGGCCGGGGAGCTGTTTTTT
NA	TRBJ1-1	TRBV3-1	TRBD1	CASSLGTGGAYTEAFF	TGTGCCAGCAGCCTAGGGACAGGGGGCGCCTACACTGAAGCTTTCTTT
NA	TRBJ1-5	TRBV7-9	NA	CASSLGGGRYNNQPQHF	TGTGCCAGCAGCTTAGGGGGGGGACGATATAACAATCAGCCCCAGCATTTT
NA	TRBJ1-2	TRBV14	NA	CASSQSVIGTLDGYTF	TGTGCCAGCAGCCAATCGGTTATTGGGACTTTAGATGGCTACACCTTC
NA	TRBJ2-1	TRBV7-9	TRBD2	CASSPGLAVSYEQFF	TGTGCCAGCAGCCCAGGACTAGCAGTTTCCTATGAGCAGTTCTTC
NA	TRBJ2-5	TRBV7-9	TRBD1	CASSSGQDLQETQYF	TGTGCCAGCAGCTCGGGACAGGACCTCCAAGAGACCCAGTACTTC
few	TRBJ2-1	TRBV6-1	TRBD2	CASSEFKSGSRNEQFF	TGTGCCAGCAGTGAATTCAAGAGCGGGAGTCGCAATGAGCAGTTCTTC
NA	TRBJ1-2	TRBV5-1	TRBD1	CASSPMGQGAYGYTF	TGCGCCAGCAGCCCGATGGGACAGGGGGCATATGGCTACACCTTC
once	TRBJ2-3	TRBV7-9	TRBD1	CVSSLGTQGAVDTQYF	TGTGTCAGCAGCTTAGGAACACAGGGGGCTGTAGATACGCAGTATTTT
few	TRBJ2-1	TRBV24-1	NA	CATPGAADYNEQFF	TGTGCCACCCCCGGGGCAGCAGACTACAATGAGCAGTTCTTC
NA	TRBJ2-3	TRBV6-5	NA	CASSYPVGTQYF	TGTGCCAGCAGTTACCCGGTTGGTACGCAGTATTTT
NA	TRBJ2-7	TRBV29-1	TRBD1	CSVGQVSGEQYF	TGCAGCGTGGGACAGGTATCCGGCGAGCAGTACTTC